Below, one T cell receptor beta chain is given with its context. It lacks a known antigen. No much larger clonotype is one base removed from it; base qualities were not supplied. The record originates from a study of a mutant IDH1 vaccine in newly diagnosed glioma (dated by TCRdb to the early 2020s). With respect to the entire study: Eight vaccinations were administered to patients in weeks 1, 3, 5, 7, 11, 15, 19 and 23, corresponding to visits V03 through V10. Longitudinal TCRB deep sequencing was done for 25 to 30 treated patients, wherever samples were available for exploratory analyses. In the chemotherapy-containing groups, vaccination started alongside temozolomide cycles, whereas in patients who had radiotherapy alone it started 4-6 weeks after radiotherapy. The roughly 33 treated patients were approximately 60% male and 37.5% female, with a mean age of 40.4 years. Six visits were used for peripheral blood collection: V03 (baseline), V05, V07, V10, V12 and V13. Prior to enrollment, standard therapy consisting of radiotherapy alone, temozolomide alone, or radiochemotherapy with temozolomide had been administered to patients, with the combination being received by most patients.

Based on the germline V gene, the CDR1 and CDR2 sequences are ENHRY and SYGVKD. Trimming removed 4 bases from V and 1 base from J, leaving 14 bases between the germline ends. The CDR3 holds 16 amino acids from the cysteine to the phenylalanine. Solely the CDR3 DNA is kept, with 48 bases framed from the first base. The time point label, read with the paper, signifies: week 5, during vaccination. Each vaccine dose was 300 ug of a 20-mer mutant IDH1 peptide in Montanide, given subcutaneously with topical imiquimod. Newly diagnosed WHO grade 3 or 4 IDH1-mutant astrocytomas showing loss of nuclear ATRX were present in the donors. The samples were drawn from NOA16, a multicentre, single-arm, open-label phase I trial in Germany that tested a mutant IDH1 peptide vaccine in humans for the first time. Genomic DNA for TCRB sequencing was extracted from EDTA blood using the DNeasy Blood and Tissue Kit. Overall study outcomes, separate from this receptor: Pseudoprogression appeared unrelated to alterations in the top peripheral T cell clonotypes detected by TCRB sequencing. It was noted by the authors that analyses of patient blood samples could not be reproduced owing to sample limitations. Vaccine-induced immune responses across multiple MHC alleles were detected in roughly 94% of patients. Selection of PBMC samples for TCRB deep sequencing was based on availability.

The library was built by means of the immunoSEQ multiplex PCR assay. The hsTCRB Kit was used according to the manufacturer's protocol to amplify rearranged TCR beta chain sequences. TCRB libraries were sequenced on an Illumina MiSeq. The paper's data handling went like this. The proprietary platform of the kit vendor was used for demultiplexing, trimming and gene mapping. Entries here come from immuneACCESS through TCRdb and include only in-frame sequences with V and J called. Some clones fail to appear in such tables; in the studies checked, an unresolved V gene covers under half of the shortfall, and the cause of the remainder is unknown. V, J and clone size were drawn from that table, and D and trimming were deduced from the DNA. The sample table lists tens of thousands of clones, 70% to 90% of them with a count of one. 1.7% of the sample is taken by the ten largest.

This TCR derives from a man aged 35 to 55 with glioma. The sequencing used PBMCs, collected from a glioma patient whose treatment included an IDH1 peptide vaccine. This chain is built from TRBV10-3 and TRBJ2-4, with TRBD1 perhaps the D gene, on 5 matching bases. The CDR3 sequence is CAISVGQGIAKNIQYF. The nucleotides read TGTGCCATCAGTGTCGGCCAGGGAATCGCCAAAAACATTCAGTACTTC.